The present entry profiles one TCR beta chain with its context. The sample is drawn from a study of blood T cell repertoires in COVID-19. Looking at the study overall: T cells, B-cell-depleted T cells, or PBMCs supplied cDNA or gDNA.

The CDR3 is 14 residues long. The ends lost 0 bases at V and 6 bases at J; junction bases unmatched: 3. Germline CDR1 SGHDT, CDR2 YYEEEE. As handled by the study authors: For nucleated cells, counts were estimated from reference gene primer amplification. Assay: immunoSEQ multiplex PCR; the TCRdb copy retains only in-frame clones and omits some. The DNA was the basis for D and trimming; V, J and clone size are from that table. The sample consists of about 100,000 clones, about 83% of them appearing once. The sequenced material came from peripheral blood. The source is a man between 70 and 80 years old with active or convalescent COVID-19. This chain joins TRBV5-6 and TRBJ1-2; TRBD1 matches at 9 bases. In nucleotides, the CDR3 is TGTGCCAGCAGCTTGGGGGACAGGGAGAATGGCTACACCTTC. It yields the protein CASSLGDRENGYTF.